Below are 32 T cell receptor beta chains sequenced from a single sample in a study of spatial heterogeneity in lung cancer. Findings of the study overall: Tumor mutation count correlated with how many alpha and beta TCRs expanded intratumorally.

One entry per CDR3 protein results from TCRdb running MiXCR on the 5' RACE reads. The sample contains roughly 19,000 distinct CDR3 sequences, 15% of which appear only once. Time point: sample taken at primary tumor resection. No cognate antigen is known for these TCRs. Specimen: lung tumor tissue, collected at surgery. These receptors all stem from a female donor with early-stage non-small cell lung cancer.

This clonotype was detected ten times or more. The chain carries TRBV2 and TRBJ2-1, with 11 positions matching TRBD2. CDR1 is SNHLY and CDR2 is FYNNEI in the germline V gene. V dropped 4 bases and J dropped 9; count of bases not matched to a gene: 5. The CDR3 is 14 residues long. The CDR3 region is CASSVSGREVEQFF. The CDR3 DNA sequence: TGTGCCAGCAGTGTTAGCGGGAGGGAGGTTGAGCAGTTCTTC.

This clonotype showed up just a few times. The chain recombines TRBV28 with TRBJ2-7, with unresolved D. V lost 1 base and J lost 6, with 4 bases in between. CDR3 length: 11 amino acids. Germline V gene lookup returns CDR1 MDHEN and CDR2 SYDVKM. The CDR3 sequence: CASSLLAEQYF. The CDR3 DNA reads as TGTGCCAGCAGTTTATTGGCCGAGCAGTACTTC.

J is TRBJ2-2 and V is TRBV6-2 or TRBV6-3; 7 nucleotides align to TRBD2. This CDR3 has 17 amino acids. V lost 6 bases to trimming and J lost 2 bases; unmatched junction nucleotides: 12. Germline lookup yields CDR1 MNHEY and CDR2 SVGEGT. DNA for the CDR3: TGTGCCAGCAGCTCCGCCATGGGCGGGAGTAACACCGGGGAGCTGTTTTTT. Protein: CASSSAMGGSNTGELFF.

This clonotype is classed as medium-sized. The rearrangement joins TRBV6-6 to TRBJ2-1; 15 bases fit TRBD2. The CDR3 contains 15 residues. The germline CDR1 and CDR2 sequences are MNHNY and SVGAGI (reference sequence). Unmatched junction bases numbered 4, after V lost 6 bases and J lost 7 bases. This CDR3 reads CASSKGTSGRNEQFF. DNA for the CDR3: TGTGCCAGCAGCAAGGGGACTAGCGGGAGGAATGAGCAGTTCTTC.

This clonotype was seen ten or more times. The V call is TRBV6-1, the J call TRBJ2-5; D uncertain. CDR3 length equals 13 residues. V was shortened by 4 bases and J by 1 base, with 7 bases between the two germline ends. Germline CDR1 MNHNS, CDR2 SASEGT. The DNA for the CDR3 is TGTGCCAGCAGTGGCGAGCTCCAAGAGACCCAGTACTTC. Its translation is CASSGELQETQYF.

This clonotype has a handful of counts. The rearrangement joins TRBV7-9 to TRBJ2-1; TRBD2 agrees at 8 bases. Germline lookup yields CDR1 SEHNR and CDR2 FQNEAQ (reference sequence). J was trimmed by 5 bases and V by 5 bases; bases with no gene match: 8. The CDR3 spans 15 residues. The CDR3 region is CASSRSGSRHNEQFF. The CDR3, as DNA: TGTGCCAGCAGCCGAAGCGGGAGCCGCCACAATGAGCAGTTCTTC.

The rearrangement joins TRBV29-1 to TRBJ2-7; 9 bases line up with TRBD1. The germline CDR1 and CDR2 sequences are SQVTM and ANQGSEA. The CDR3 has 11 amino acids. Trimming removed 6 bases from V and 5 bases from J; junction bases left unmatched: 2. DNA for the CDR3: TGCAGCGTCGACAGGGGGAACGAGCAGTACTTC. This codes for CSVDRGNEQYF.

The CDR3 protein is CAISGPPLAVLTDTQYF. The CDR3 DNA reads TGTGCCATCAGTGGTCCCCCCCTAGCGGTTTTGACAGATACGCAGTATTTT. The chain is built from TRBV10-3 and TRBJ2-3, with TRBD2 identical over 7 bases. This CDR3 spans 17 amino acids. With 4 bases clipped from V and 3 bases from J, the junction kept 13 bases outside the gene matches. Germline V lookup: CDR1 ENHRY, CDR2 SYGVKD.

This clonotype was counted only a few times. V gene TRBV27 combines with J gene TRBJ2-3, with 10 bases fitting TRBD2. The CDR3 totals 16 residues. J was trimmed by 0 bases and V by 5 bases; bases with no gene match: 5. Germline V gene lookup returns CDR1 MNHEY and CDR2 SMNVEV (reference sequence). CDR3 loop: CASSPLAGVSTDTQYF. The CDR3 DNA reads TGTGCCAGCAGTCCCCTAGCGGGAGTTAGCACAGATACGCAGTATTTT.

This clonotype was counted only a few times. This chain links TRBV5-1 with TRBJ2-5; D is unclear. V dropped 1 base and J dropped 5 bases, with 9 bases sitting between them. The CDR3 consists of 13 residues. Looked up from germline, CDR1 is SGHRS and CDR2 is YFSETQ. CDR3 sequence: CASSLTARETQYF. The CDR3 DNA reads as TGCGCCAGCAGCTTGACCGCGAGGGAGACCCAGTACTTC.

Ten or more counts support this clonotype. The chain couples TRBV27 to TRBJ2-7; D is ambiguous. The CDR3 extends over 14 amino acids. CDR1 MNHEY and CDR2 SMNVEV come from the germline V gene (reference sequence). Between the trimmed V and J ends, which lost 2 bases and 2 bases, there was a span of 10 bases. The CDR3 reads CASSLSDTTYEQYF. The CDR3 DNA follows: TGTGCCAGCAGTTTAAGCGACACGACCTACGAGCAGTACTTC.

The genes are TRBV10-3 and TRBJ2-1, with D uncertain. Germline V gene lookup returns CDR1 ENHRY and CDR2 SYGVKD. V lost 10 bases and J 4 bases, leaving 14 bases between the germline ends. This CDR3 is 13 amino acids long. The CDR3 here is CATTLDPYNEQFF. The CDR3 DNA sequence: TGTGCCACCACGCTAGATCCATACAATGAGCAGTTCTTC.

This chain connects TRBV9 to TRBJ2-2, with D perhaps TRBD1 (6 bases). The germline V gene encodes CDR1 SGDLS and CDR2 YYNGEE. The V gene lost 1 base and the J gene lost 3 bases, with 19 bases spanning the gap. The CDR3 extends over 18 amino acids. The CDR3 sequence is CASSVTPPGQLYTGELFF. In DNA form, the CDR3 reads TGTGCCAGCAGCGTAACCCCCCCGGGACAATTGTACACCGGGGAGCTGTTTTTT.

This clonotype came up a few times. The chain recombines TRBV28 with TRBJ2-7, with D perhaps TRBD1 (6 bases). V was shortened by 6 bases and J by 3 bases, with 12 bases between the two germline ends. Germline V lookup: CDR1 MDHEN, CDR2 SYDVKM. The CDR3 is made up of 13 amino acids. The CDR3, as DNA: TGTGCCAGCAGCCGGGGACACCTCTACGAGCAGTACTTC. This encodes CASSRGHLYEQYF.

This clonotype was found many times. The chain is built from TRBV20-1 and TRBJ1-2; 9 nucleotides match TRBD1. V trimming: 5 bases; J trimming: 4 bases; junction bases outside the gene matches: 14. CDR1 is DFQATT, CDR2 SNEGSKA, per germline (reference sequence). This CDR3 comprises 16 residues. The CDR3 DNA is TGCAGTGCTCCCCCGACAGGGGGTGATATGGTCTATGGCTACACCTTC. Amino acid sequence: CSAPPTGGDMVYGYTF.

This clonotype was recorded many times. The chain links TRBV3-1 to TRBJ2-5; possible D gene TRBD1, 5 bases. In germline, CDR1 is LGHDT, CDR2 YNNKEL (reference sequence). V was trimmed by 3 bases and J by 1 base, leaving 15 bases between them. The CDR3 loop spans 16 amino acids. CDR3 DNA sequence: TGTGCCAGCAGCCAGGGGCAGCGAACGATCCAAGAGACCCAGTACTTC. Amino acid sequence: CASSQGQRTIQETQYF.

This clonotype was seen repeatedly, ten times or more. V and J are TRBV14 and TRBJ2-5; D is possibly TRBD2 (6 bases). Germline V gene sequence: CDR1 SGHDN, CDR2 FVKESK. This CDR3 comprises 16 residues. V was shortened by 4 bases and J by 4 bases, with 19 bases between the two germline ends. The CDR3 nucleotides are TGTGCCAGCAGCCTTGGGACGGGGGTAATAGCAGAGACCCAGTACTTC. This gives the protein CASSLGTGVIAETQYF. Drawing the rest from reference TRBV14 and TRBJ2-5, the complete variable domain is EAGVTQFPSHSVIEKGQTVTLRCDPISGHDNLYWYRRVMGKEIKFLLHFVKESKQDESGMPNNRFLAERTGGTYSTLKVQPAELEDSGVYFCASSLGTGVIAETQYFGPGTRLLVL.

There are many counts of this clonotype. The chain combines TRBV6-1 with TRBJ2-1, with 9 nucleotides matching TRBD2. Germline CDR1 is MNHNS and CDR2 is SASEGT. The CDR3 loop spans 13 amino acids. V lost 8 bases to trimming and J lost 8 bases; unmatched junction nucleotides: 7. The CDR3 sequence: CASVDSGRHEQFF. CDR3 in DNA: TGTGCCAGCGTCGATAGCGGGAGACATGAGCAGTTCTTC.

This clonotype has just a few counts. V and J are TRBV30 and TRBJ2-2; D gene ambiguous. This CDR3 has 13 amino acids. V lost 0 bases, J lost 1 base, and 3 bases lay in between. Germline values: CDR1 GTSNPN, CDR2 SVGIG (reference sequence). The CDR3 DNA follows: TGTGCCTGGAGTGTAATGAACACCGGGGAGCTGTTTTTT. It codes for CAWSVMNTGELFF.

This clonotype was counted ten times or more. The V and J genes are TRBV11-1 and TRBJ2-2, with 11 bases identical to TRBD1. CDR3 length equals 16 residues. V lost 5 bases to trimming and J lost 7 bases; unmatched junction nucleotides: 9. CDR1 is SGHAT, CDR2 FQDESV, per germline (reference sequence). CDR3 loop: CASSAPGQGAIGELFF. DNA for the CDR3: TGTGCCAGCAGCGCTCCAGGACAGGGGGCGATCGGGGAGCTGTTTTTT.

This clonotype was seen repeatedly, ten times or more. The J gene is TRBJ2-1, the V gene TRBV19; D tentatively reads TRBD1 or TRBD2 (5 bases each). CDR1 and CDR2 (germline): LNHDA, SQIVND (reference sequence). The ends were cut back, 4 bases at V and 0 bases at J, with 19 bases in the middle. CDR3 length equals 18 residues. The CDR3 region is CASSTPAGTHRSYNEQFF. As DNA, the CDR3 is TGTGCCAGTAGTACCCCTGCCGGGACCCATCGCTCCTACAATGAGCAGTTCTTC.

This clonotype was found once. This chain uses TRBV7-2 with TRBJ2-7, with 9 bases that match TRBD1. With V trimmed by 3 bases and J by 5 bases, 11 bases remained unmatched. The germline gives CDR1 SGHTA, CDR2 FQGNSA. This CDR3 region has 16 residues. The CDR3 protein is CASSLNSGTGSHEQYF. The CDR3 DNA reads as TGTGCCAGCAGCTTGAATTCCGGGACAGGGAGTCACGAGCAGTACTTC.

Worth noting for this clonotype: The junction shows a germline mismatch at one end, possibly a read error. The J gene is TRBJ2-7, the V gene TRBV4-1; D possibly corresponds to TRBD1 (6 bases). The CDR3 extends over 16 amino acids. Germline CDR1 and CDR2: MGHRA and YSYEKL. The CDR3 loop reads CASSQDPQGSTYKQYF. CDR3 in DNA: TGCGCCAGCAGCCAAGATCCTCAGGGGTCCACCTACAAGCAGTACTTC.

This clonotype has a handful of counts. This chain uses TRBV27 with TRBJ2-1; D is unresolved. V shed 0 bases and J shed 8 bases, with 8 bases lying between them. The CDR3 contains 13 residues. Looked up from germline, CDR1 is MNHEY and CDR2 is SMNVEV (reference sequence). CDR3 amino acids: CASSLSRLDEQFF. CDR3 DNA sequence: TGTGCCAGCAGTTTATCGCGTTTGGATGAGCAGTTCTTC.

As for this clonotype: A much larger clone lies a single base off, so this may be a read error. The genes are TRBV6-6 and TRBJ2-1; the D gene is possibly TRBD2 (5 bases). Germline V gene data show CDR1 as MNHNY and CDR2 as SVGAGI (reference sequence). The CDR3 has 16 amino acids. CDR3 protein: CARSYSLGSSYNEQFF. The CDR3 DNA reads as TGTGCCAGAAGTTACTCGCTTGGGAGCTCCTACAATGAGCAGTTCTTC.

A remark on this clonotype: Being one base from a much bigger clone, this may be a read error. Because the CDR3 is missing its conserved closing phenylalanine or tryptophan, this is likely a read error. The chain couples TRBV5-1 to TRBJ2-3; 7 bases match TRBD1. V shed 1 base and J 5 bases; nucleotides not matched to a gene: 10. Germline assignment: CDR1 SGHRS and CDR2 YFSETQ. The CDR3 covers 16 residues. The CDR3 bases are TGCGCCAGCAGCTTGTTTGAGGACAGGATGGAAGATACGCAGTATTCT. Protein product: CASSLFEDRMEDTQYS.

The genes are TRBV7-2 and TRBJ2-1; 7 bases agree with TRBD1. This CDR3 has 14 amino acids. Trimming at V came to 5 bases and at J to 9 bases, leaving 10 bases not matched to a gene. In germline, CDR1 is SGHTA, CDR2 FQGNSA. The CDR3 loop reads CASSPDRAFSEQFF. The CDR3 bases are TGTGCCAGCAGCCCCGACAGGGCCTTTAGTGAGCAGTTCTTC.

This chain uses TRBV5-1 with TRBJ2-5; 12 bases align to TRBD2. J lost 4 bases, V lost 6 bases, and 10 bases had no gene match. The CDR3 loop spans 16 amino acids. Germline loops: CDR1 SGHRS, CDR2 YFSETQ. In DNA, the CDR3 is TGCGCCAGCAACTCTCGACCGGGACTAGCGGGAGAGACCCAGTACTTC. Protein product: CASNSRPGLAGETQYF.

This clonotype was observed many times. J is TRBJ1-1 and V is TRBV11-2; no clear D. CDR3 length: 15 amino acids. The V gene lost 1 base and the J gene lost 0 bases, with 9 bases spanning the gap. In germline, CDR1 is SGHAT, CDR2 FQNNGV. DNA of the CDR3: TGTGCCAGCAGCTTAGGTGCAGCCATGAACACTGAAGCTTTCTTT. This codes for CASSLGAAMNTEAFF. Full variable domain (missing parts from reference TRBV11-2 and TRBJ1-1): EAGVAQSPRYKIIEKRQSVAFWCNPISGHATLYWYQQILGQGPKLLIQFQNNGVVDDSQLPKDRFSAERLKGVDSTLKIQPAKLEDSAVYLCASSLGAAMNTEAFFGQGTRLTVV.

V and J are TRBV15 and TRBJ2-1, with 7 positions matching TRBD2. The V segment lost 6 bases and the J segment 1 base; nucleotides outside the gene matches: 6. CDR1 and CDR2 (germline): LNHNV, YYDKDF (reference sequence). CDR3 length: 15 amino acids. CDR3 residues: CATSAAGLSYNEQFF. In DNA, the CDR3 is TGTGCCACCAGTGCAGCGGGACTTTCCTACAATGAGCAGTTCTTC.

This clonotype turned up a few times. The chain uses TRBV20-1 and TRBJ2-3; D gene ambiguous. CDR1 and CDR2 (germline): DFQATT, SNEGSKA (reference sequence). V was clipped by 3 bases and J by 2 bases, with 12 bases between them. CDR3 size: 14 residues. As DNA, the CDR3 is TGCAGTGCTAGGGATACGGGTCCCACAGATACGCAGTATTTT. This gives the protein CSARDTGPTDTQYF.

The gene calls are TRBV20-1 and TRBJ2-7, with D perhaps matching TRBD1 (5 bases). The CDR3 extends over 15 amino acids. Germline CDR1 and CDR2: DFQATT and SNEGSKA (reference sequence). V gave up 3 bases and J gave up 5 bases, with 20 bases separating them. The CDR3 region has the DNA TGCAGTGCTAGGGACCCTTTTCTCAGGGCCCACGAGCAGTACTTC. It codes for CSARDPFLRAHEQYF.